A selection of T cell receptor beta chains follows, all from one sample in a study of T cells in Graves' hyperthyroidism and ophthalmopathy. TCRdb reprocessed the multiplex PCR reads via MiXCR and lists one record per CDR3 protein. The sample contains roughly 500,000 distinct CDR3 sequences, over 45% of which appear only once. Sequenced input: peripheral blood or thyroid tissue (not recorded which). The receptors shown here come from an adult woman with Graves' disease, either hyperthyroidism or ophthalmopathy (not recorded which). Both conserved end residues are part of each CDR3. Fields, in order: J gene, V gene, CDR3 protein.

TRBJ1-1	TRBV12-3/TRBV12-4	CASSFGQGDTEAFF
TRBJ2-7	TRBV2	CASRATGNSYEQYF
TRBJ2-7	TRBV10-3	CAIRSETYEQYF
TRBJ1-1	TRBV19	CASSGGGITEAFF
TRBJ2-2	TRBV4-2	CASSQGTGKNTGELFF
TRBJ1-5	TRBV15	CATSSRDQPQHF
TRBJ1-1	TRBV20-1	CSARDAGTEAFF
TRBJ1-5	TRBV28	CASSFPTQGFQPQHF
TRBJ2-6	TRBV11-2	CASSSAGTSGANVLTF
TRBJ1-5	TRBV6-1	CASRYRTGAFQPQHF
TRBJ2-3	TRBV29-1	CSVELGLAGRTDTQYF
TRBJ2-5	TRBV5-1	CASSLGDFTQETQYF
TRBJ2-2	TRBV5-1	CASSDGTWGGELFF
TRBJ1-5	TRBV28	CASADYSNQPQHF
TRBJ1-2	TRBV7-3	CASSLTSGTGVGYTF
TRBJ1-1	TRBV10-3	CAIVGTGVTEAFF
TRBJ1-1	TRBV2	CASTGTGTGYTEAFF
TRBJ1-2	TRBV7-9	CASSQGSLSRDGYTF
TRBJ2-5	TRBV7-9	CASSFDGPGETQYF
TRBJ1-5	TRBV10-3	CAISVAGGVQPQHF
TRBJ2-7	TRBV7-9	CVSSLDTFSYEQYF
TRBJ1-2	TRBV24-1	CATSDTGTEIRGYTF
TRBJ1-4	TRBV7-2	CASRLAPGFSEKLFF
TRBJ2-2	TRBV3-1	CASSQVGTTGELLF
TRBJ1-5	TRBV20-1	CSALQRTVGNQPQHF
TRBJ1-5	TRBV19	CASSVLGQGSNQPQHF
TRBJ2-5	TRBV29-1	CSVEKTDRETQYF
TRBJ1-2	TRBV7-2	CASSQGGGNCGYTF
TRBJ1-1	TRBV5-4	CASSSKQTFGEAFF
TRBJ2-5	TRBV7-3	CASRKGTSAFQETQYF
TRBJ1-1	TRBV10-3	CAIMAGANTEAFF
TRBJ1-2	TRBV29-1	CSVDFYGQGNYGYTF
TRBJ2-7	TRBV15	CATSRVGGVEQYF
TRBJ1-4	TRBV20-1	CSARGTGASEKLFF
TRBJ1-1	TRBV19	CASSMLGVAEAFF
TRBJ2-7	TRBV10-3	CAIKPQSGLAGGDEQYF
TRBJ2-7	TRBV20-1	CSARDLRYYEQYF
TRBJ1-4	TRBV4-1	CASSHGGTGKNEKLFF
TRBJ1-4	TRBV2	CASREQGAEKLVF
TRBJ1-6	TRBV10-3	CAISAVQGGNSPLHF
TRBJ2-5	TRBV20-1	CSARAPVTQYF
TRBJ2-7	TRBV11-2	CASSLDTTGTEQYF